The clone carrying this TCR beta chain was seen many times. Its specificity is unknown. This sample is part of a study of CD8 T cells in ankylosing spondylitis. General study points: Matched ankylosing spondylitis synovial fluid reportedly showed significant enrichment of disease-linked clones.

V was clipped by 0 bases and J by 5 bases, with 2 bases between them. The length of the CDR3 is 12 residues. Germline-derived CDR1 and CDR2 are SGDLS and YYNGEE. Quantitative molecular-barcoded 5'-RACE generated the TCR beta libraries. TCRdb re-analysed the 5' RACE reads in MiXCR, keeping a single row per CDR3 protein. This table holds about 140,000 distinct CDR3 sequences, 7.5% to 9.5% found once. This receptor was taken from a male donor with ankylosing spondylitis. Sequenced sample: synovial fluid, either unsorted or a sorted T cell fraction (not recorded which). The chain is built from TRBV9 and TRBJ2-2; D not certain. Here the CDR3 DNA reads TGTGCCAGCAGCGTAGAGACCGGGGAGCTGTTTTTT. It specifies CASSVETGELFF. Full variable domain (rest looked up from reference TRBV9 and TRBJ2-2): DSGVTQTPKHLITATGQRVTLRCSPRSGDLSVYWYQQSLDQGLQFLIQYYNGEERAKGNILERFSAQQFPDLHSELNLSSLELGDSALYFCASSVETGELFFGEGSRLTVL.